The sequence of this T cell receptor (beta chain) was determined in a study of identical twins. Worth noting for this clonotype: The antigen remains unidentified.

Study-wide results and limits: Zero-insertion results could be subject to partial confounding by invariant MAIT and iNKT cells. For out-of-frame beta sequences, excess twin sharing was weaker.

Healthy Caucasians were all of the donors. Template switching introduced a universal primer site, and the cDNA bore unique molecular identifiers. TCRdb ran MiXCR on the 5' RACE reads and lists one entry per CDR3 protein. The table has roughly 290,000 distinct CDR3 sequences, over 8.5% seen once. This sample was shared with a second study, whose subject was yellow fever vaccine responses in identical twins.

The sequence was obtained from a woman in her late teens or twenties in good health. The sequenced material came from CD8+ T cells sorted from blood.

The CDR3 here is CASTHRKGQGANEQFF. CDR3 DNA: TGTGCCAGCACCCACCGCAAGGGACAGGGGGCGAATGAGCAGTTCTTC. The genes are TRBV6-1 and TRBJ2-1, with 12 positions matching TRBD1. Trimming took 7 bases from V and 7 from J; bases not matched to a gene: 11. Germline V gene sequence: CDR1 MNHNS, CDR2 SASEGT. This CDR3 is 16 amino acids long.